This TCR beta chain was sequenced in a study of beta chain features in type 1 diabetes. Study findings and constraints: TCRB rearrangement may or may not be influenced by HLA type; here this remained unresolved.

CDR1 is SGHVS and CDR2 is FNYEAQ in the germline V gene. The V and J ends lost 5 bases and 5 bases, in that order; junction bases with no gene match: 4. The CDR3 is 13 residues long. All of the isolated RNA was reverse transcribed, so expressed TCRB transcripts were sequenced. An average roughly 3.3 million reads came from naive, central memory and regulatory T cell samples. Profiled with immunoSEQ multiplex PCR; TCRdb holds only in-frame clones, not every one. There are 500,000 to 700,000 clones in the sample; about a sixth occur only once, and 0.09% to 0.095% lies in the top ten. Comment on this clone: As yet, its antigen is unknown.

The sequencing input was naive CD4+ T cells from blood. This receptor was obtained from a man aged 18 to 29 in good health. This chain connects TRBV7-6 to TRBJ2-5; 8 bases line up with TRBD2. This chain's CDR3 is CASSPGRDETQYF. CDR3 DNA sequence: TGTGCCAGCAGCCCCGGGAGGGACGAGACCCAGTACTTC.